This T cell receptor (beta chain) emerged from a study of T-cell memory formation after mild COVID-19. Study-wide results and caveats: The appearance of some responding clones in pre-infection memory suggested that cross-reactive memory joined. A balance of CD4 and CD8 characterized clones contracting day 15 to 85, whereas later expanders leaned CD4+.

Regarding this clonotype: What it binds is not known.

This CDR3 region has 13 residues. Germline lookup yields CDR1 SNHLY and CDR2 FYNNEI. Between the trimmed V and J ends, which lost 6 bases and 4 bases, there was a span of 10 bases. Using its own MiXCR run on the 5' RACE reads, TCRdb lists one record per CDR3 protein. The top ten hold 22% of the sample, which has roughly 280,000 distinct CDR3 sequences, about a sixth seen once. The receptor was derived from a man in his late teens or twenties who had mild COVID-19 (a few samples of this study predate the infection). Cell type and time point are not known. The J gene is TRBJ2-1, the V gene TRBV2; D remains unclear. The sequencing input was PBMCs or a T cell subset sorted from them (not recorded which). The CDR3: CASRTGYYNEQFF. Written as DNA, the CDR3 is TGTGCCAGCAGGACGGGTTATTACAATGAGCAGTTCTTC. The entire variable domain, with the rest obtained from reference TRBV2 and TRBJ2-1, is as follows: EPEVTQTPSHQVTQMGQEVILRCVPISNHLYFYWYRQILGQKVEFLVSFYNNEISEKSEIFDDQFSVERPDGSNFTLKIRSTKLEDSAMYFCASRTGYYNEQFFGPGTRLTVL.